This TCR beta chain was sequenced during a study of T cell repertoires in cytomegalovirus infection. In its sample, this clonotype was seen many times. The antigen remains unidentified. V was clipped by 5 bases and J by 7 bases; unmatched bases: 9. The CDR3 has 16 amino acids. Germline lookup yields CDR1 SEHNR and CDR2 FQNEAQ (reference sequence). TCRdb analysed the reads with MiXCR anew, one entry per CDR3 protein. The table has around 750,000 distinct CDR3 sequences, around a third seen once. The specimen comprised cultured CD8+ T cells from PBMCs, sampled from culture after CMV antigen stimulation. The receptor was isolated from a human donor in good health (CMV status not recorded). Some clones in this sample may be carry-over from other donors' samples. The chain employs TRBV7-9 and TRBJ1-6; 9 nucleotides line up with TRBD1. The CDR3: CASSPNWDRENSPLHF. The CDR3 DNA reads TGTGCCAGCAGCCCCAACTGGGACAGGGAAAATTCACCCCTCCACTTT.